Below are 13 T cell receptor beta chains sequenced from a single sample in a study of early T cells in non-severe SARS-CoV-2 infection. TCRdb re-called the 5' RACE reads through MiXCR, storing one row per CDR3 protein. The sample lists 97,000 or so distinct CDR3 sequences, around 13% seen once, with about 6.2% in the top ten. Sequenced sample: whole blood. These receptors were collected from an adult who was a healthcare worker with PCR-confirmed SARS-CoV-2 infection or an uninfected control (not recorded which).

The chain uses TRBV6-6 and TRBJ1-3; no definite D call. The germline V gene has CDR1 MNHNY and CDR2 SVGAGI (reference sequence). V lost 2 bases to trimming and J lost 6 bases, with 11 bases between them. This CDR3 has 14 residues. CDR3 bases: TGTGCCAGCAGTTACCAGGTAGCTGAAAACACCATATATTTT. Amino acid sequence: CASSYQVAENTIYF.

V usage is TRBV19 and J usage is TRBJ2-1; tentatively, D is TRBD1 or TRBD2 (5 bases each). Germline V gene sequence: CDR1 LNHDA, CDR2 SQIVND (reference sequence). There are 17 residues in the CDR3. Trimming shortened V by 6 bases and J by 2 bases, and 20 bases separated the two germline ends. The CDR3 nucleotides read TGTGCCAGTAGAGATTTTCCGGGACCAATAGCCTACAATGAGCAGTTCTTC. The encoded protein is CASRDFPGPIAYNEQFF.

This clonotype was picked up many times. This chain uses TRBV6-6 with TRBJ1-2, with D uncertain. Germline CDR1 and CDR2: MNHNY and SVGAGI (reference sequence). The CDR3 consists of 14 residues. V was clipped by 2 bases and J by 2 bases, with 9 bases between them. CDR3 sequence: CASSYGVTNYGYTF. In nucleotides, the CDR3 is TGTGCCAGCAGTTACGGGGTGACCAACTATGGCTACACCTTC.

This clonotype was counted at least ten times. This chain joins TRBV28 and TRBJ2-2; a weak D match, TRBD1 (6 bases). V was pared by 6 bases and J by 2 bases, with 13 bases between. The CDR3 runs 15 residues. Germline assignment: CDR1 MDHEN and CDR2 SYDVKM. CDR3 in amino acids: CASRASTGNTGELFF. The CDR3 region has the DNA TGTGCCAGCAGAGCTTCGACAGGAAACACCGGGGAGCTGTTTTTT.

This clonotype was seen more than once but under ten times. This chain links TRBV13 with TRBJ2-3, with D uncertain. The CDR3 has 15 amino acids. V lost 1 base and J lost 1, with 9 bases in between. Germline lookup yields CDR1 PRHDT and CDR2 FYEKMQ (reference sequence). CDR3 region: CASSLARTRTDTQYF. In DNA, the CDR3 is TGTGCCAGCAGCTTAGCCAGGACGCGCACAGATACGCAGTATTTT.

In regard to this clonotype: Lacking the conserved final phenylalanine or tryptophan, this CDR3 likely reflects a read error. J is TRBJ2-3 and V is TRBV20-1, with 12 bases that match TRBD2. The CDR3 consists of 14 residues. CDR1 and CDR2 (germline): DFQATT, SNEGSKA (reference sequence). The ends lost 4 bases at V and 3 bases at J; junction bases unmatched: 2. CDR3 protein: CSAKTSGSTDTQYL. DNA for the CDR3: TGCAGTGCTAAGACTAGCGGGAGTACAGATACGCAGTATCTT.

Ten or more counts support this clonotype. The V gene is TRBV28, the J gene TRBJ1-2, with no clear D. This CDR3 region has 13 residues. Trimming shortened V by 3 bases and J by 1 base, and 6 bases separated the two germline ends. Germline V gene data show CDR1 as MDHEN and CDR2 as SYDVKM. Here the CDR3 reads CASSLINNYGYTF. The CDR3 DNA follows: TGTGCCAGCAGTTTGATCAATAACTATGGCTACACCTTC.

This clonotype was seen more than once but under ten times. The J gene is TRBJ2-3, the V gene TRBV2; D unclear. V was shortened by 3 bases and J by 3 bases, with 7 bases between the two germline ends. This CDR3 is 13 amino acids long. Per the germline V gene, CDR1 is SNHLY and CDR2 is FYNNEI. The CDR3 protein is CASSDRPTDTQYF. In nucleotides, the CDR3 is TGTGCCAGCAGTGATCGCCCAACAGATACGCAGTATTTT. Combining the CDR3 with reference TRBV2 and TRBJ2-3 gives the whole variable domain EPEVTQTPSHQVTQMGQEVILRCVPISNHLYFYWYRQILGQKVEFLVSFYNNEISEKSEIFDDQFSVERPDGSNFTLKIRSTKLEDSAMYFCASSDRPTDTQYFGPGTRLTVL.

The V call is TRBV28, the J call TRBJ1-1; a weak D match, TRBD1 (5 bases). The germline V and J ends were trimmed by 5 bases and 11 bases, with 9 bases remaining between them. Germline V CDR1 and CDR2: MDHEN, SYDVKM. This CDR3 has 10 residues. The CDR3 reads CASSRGFAFF. For the CDR3, the DNA is TGTGCCAGCAGTCGGGGCTTTGCTTTCTTT.

This chain joins TRBV20-1 and TRBJ2-5, with TRBD2 as a possible D gene (6 bases). CDR1 DFQATT and CDR2 SNEGSKA come from the germline V gene (reference sequence). Trimming cost V 2 bases and J 5 bases, with 21 bases left between them. There are 16 residues in the CDR3. The CDR3 protein is CSARNPLAFVSETQYF. Written as DNA, the CDR3 is TGCAGTGCTAGAAACCCTCTAGCGTTTGTATCGGAGACCCAGTACTTC.

The genes are TRBV7-9 and TRBJ1-2, with 9 bases lining up with TRBD1. CDR3 length equals 17 residues. The V and J ends lost 0 bases and 3 bases, in that order; junction bases with no gene match: 8. Germline V CDR1 and CDR2: SEHNR, FQNEAQ (reference sequence). CDR3 DNA: TGTGCCAGCAGCTTAGCGCGCGGGACAGGGTCAGACTATGGCTACACCTTC. This encodes CASSLARGTGSDYGYTF.

This clonotype has at least ten counts. This chain joins TRBV11-2 and TRBJ2-3; maybe TRBD1 (6 bases). Trimming removed 5 bases from V and 2 bases from J, with 20 bases in between. Germline-derived CDR1 and CDR2 are SGHAT and FQNNGV. The CDR3 contains 17 residues. CDR3 DNA: TGTGCCAGCAGCCCCGACCGGACAGATCGTCCCACAGATACGCAGTATTTT. It yields the protein CASSPDRTDRPTDTQYF.

The chain employs TRBV20-1 and TRBJ2-1; D not certain. The CDR3 extends over 11 amino acids. CDR1 DFQATT and CDR2 SNEGSKA come from the germline V gene (reference sequence). V was pared by 4 bases and J by 5 bases, with 6 bases between. This chain's CDR3 is CSAITHNEQFF. Here the CDR3 DNA reads TGCAGTGCTATTACCCACAATGAGCAGTTCTTC.